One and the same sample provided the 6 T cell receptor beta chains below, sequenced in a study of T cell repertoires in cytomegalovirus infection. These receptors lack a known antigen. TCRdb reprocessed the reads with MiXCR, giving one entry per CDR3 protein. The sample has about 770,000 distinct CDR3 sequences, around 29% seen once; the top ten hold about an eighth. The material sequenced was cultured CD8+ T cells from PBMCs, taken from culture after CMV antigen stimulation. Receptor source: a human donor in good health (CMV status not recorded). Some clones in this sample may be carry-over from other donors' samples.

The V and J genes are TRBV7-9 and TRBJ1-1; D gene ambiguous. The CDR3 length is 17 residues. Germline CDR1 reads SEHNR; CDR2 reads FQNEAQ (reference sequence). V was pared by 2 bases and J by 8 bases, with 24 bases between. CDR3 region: CASSLRVGRTRGYEAFF. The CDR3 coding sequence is TGTGCCAGCAGCTTACGGGTTGGTAGGACCCGAGGGTACGAAGCTTTCTTT.

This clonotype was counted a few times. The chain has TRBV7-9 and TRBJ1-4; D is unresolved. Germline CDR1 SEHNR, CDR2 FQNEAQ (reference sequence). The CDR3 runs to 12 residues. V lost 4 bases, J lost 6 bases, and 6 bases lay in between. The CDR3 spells CASSYWDEKLFF. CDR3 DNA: TGTGCCAGCAGCTATTGGGATGAAAAACTGTTTTTT.

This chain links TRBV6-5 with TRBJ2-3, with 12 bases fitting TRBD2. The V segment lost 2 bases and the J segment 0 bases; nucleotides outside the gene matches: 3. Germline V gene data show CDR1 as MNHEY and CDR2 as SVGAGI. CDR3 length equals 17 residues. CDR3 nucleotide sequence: TGTGCCAGCAGTTACGAGACTAGCGGGGGTAGCACAGATACGCAGTATTTT. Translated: CASSYETSGGSTDTQYF.

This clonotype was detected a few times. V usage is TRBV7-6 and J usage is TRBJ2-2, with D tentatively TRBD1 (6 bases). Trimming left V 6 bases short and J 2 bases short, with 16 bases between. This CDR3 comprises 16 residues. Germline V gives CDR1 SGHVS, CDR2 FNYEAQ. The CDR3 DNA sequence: TGTGCCAGCAGTCGCCCCCGGGACACCAACACCGGGGAGCTGTTTTTT. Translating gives CASSRPRDTNTGELFF.

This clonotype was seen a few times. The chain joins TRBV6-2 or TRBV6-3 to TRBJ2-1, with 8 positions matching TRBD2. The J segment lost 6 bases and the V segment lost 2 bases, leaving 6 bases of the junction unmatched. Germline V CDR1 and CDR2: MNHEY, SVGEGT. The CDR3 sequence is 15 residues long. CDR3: CASSYGAGGLNEQFF. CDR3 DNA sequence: TGTGCCAGCAGTTACGGGGCGGGGGGCCTCAATGAGCAGTTCTTC.

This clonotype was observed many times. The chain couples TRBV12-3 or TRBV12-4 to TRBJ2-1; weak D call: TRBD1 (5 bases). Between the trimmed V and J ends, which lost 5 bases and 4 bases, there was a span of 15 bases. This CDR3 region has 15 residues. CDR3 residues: CASSPPDKFYNEQFF. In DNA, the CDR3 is TGTGCCAGCAGTCCCCCGGACAAATTTTACAATGAGCAGTTCTTC.